The 5 T cell receptor beta chains reported below all come from one sample, sequenced in a study of graft-versus-host responses after intestinal transplantation. TCRdb's copy holds only in-frame clones and misses some; the assay was immunoSEQ multiplex PCR. Of 43,000 or so clones in the sample, over 85% are singletons; the top ten hold roughly 1.5%. Sequenced material: PBMCs, taken approximately 360 days after intestinal transplant. The receptor source for this set is a human patient who received an intestinal transplant, so some T cells may come from the graft donor.

V and J are TRBV5-1 and TRBJ1-6; D gene unclear. The CDR3 totals 15 residues. V was clipped by 2 bases and J by 10 bases, with 16 bases between them. Germline lookup yields CDR1 SGHRS and CDR2 YFSETQ. The CDR3 loop is CASSLLAGTGSPLHF. CDR3 coding DNA: TGCGCCAGCAGCTTATTGGCGGGAACTGGCTCACCCCTCCACTTT.

The chain uses TRBV7-3 and TRBJ2-2; D perhaps matches TRBD2 (6 bases). CDR1 is SGHTA, CDR2 FQGTGA, per germline. The CDR3 runs 15 residues. Trimming pared 0 bases from V and 1 base from J, leaving 6 bases between. The CDR3: CASSLTSGNTGELFF. The CDR3, as DNA: TGTGCCAGCAGCTTAACTAGCGGGAACACCGGGGAGCTGTTTTTT.

The chain carries TRBV7-6 and TRBJ2-7; D may be TRBD1 (6 bases). The CDR3 spans 21 residues. The germline CDR1 and CDR2 sequences are SGHVS and FNYEAQ. The germline V and J ends were trimmed by 3 bases and 4 bases, with 34 bases remaining between them. Here the CDR3 reads CASSFSLGPGLKGENIYEQYF. DNA for the CDR3: TGTGCCAGCAGCTTTTCTCTTGGTCCAGGGTTGAAGGGGGAGAATATTTACGAGCAGTACTTC.

The rearrangement links TRBV6-7 to TRBJ2-1; D ambiguous. TRBV6-7 is given ORF status, its function remaining uncertain. This CDR3 has 17 amino acids. The ends were cut back, 5 bases at V and 0 bases at J, with 17 bases in the middle. The CDR3 DNA reads TGTGCCAGCAGTGACCTTAACCTAGGAAGCTCCTACAATGAGCAGTTCTTC. Amino acids: CASSDLNLGSSYNEQFF.

The rearrangement joins TRBV10-3 to TRBJ2-7, with 9 bases matching TRBD2. This CDR3 has 14 residues. CDR1 is ENHRY, CDR2 SYGVKD, per germline. J lost 3 bases, V lost 5 bases, and 5 bases had no gene match. CDR3 sequence (DNA): TGTGCCATCAGTCACAGCGGGGGGTTCTACGAGCAGTACTTC. Translating gives CAISHSGGFYEQYF.